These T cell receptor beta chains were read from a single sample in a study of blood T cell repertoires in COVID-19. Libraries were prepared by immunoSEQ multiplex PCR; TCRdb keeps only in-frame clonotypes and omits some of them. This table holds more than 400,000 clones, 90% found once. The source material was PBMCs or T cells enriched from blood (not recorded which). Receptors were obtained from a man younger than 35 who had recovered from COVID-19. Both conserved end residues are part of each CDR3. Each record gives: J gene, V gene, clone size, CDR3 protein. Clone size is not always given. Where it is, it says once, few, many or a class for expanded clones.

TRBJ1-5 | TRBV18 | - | CASSPTFGTGKLQHF
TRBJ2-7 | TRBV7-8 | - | CASSQDRASSYEQYF
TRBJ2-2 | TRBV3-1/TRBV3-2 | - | CASSSPGLLLYTGELFF
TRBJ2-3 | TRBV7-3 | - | CASSSGLGPDTQYF
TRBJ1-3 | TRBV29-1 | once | CSVRDRGVSGNTIYF
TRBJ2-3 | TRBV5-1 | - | CASSPGLRTDTQYF
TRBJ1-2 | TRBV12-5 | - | CASGLVPGKLSLTF
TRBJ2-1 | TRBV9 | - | CASSVLAGGPFGEQFF
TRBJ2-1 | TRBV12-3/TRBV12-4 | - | CASSLEGGDEQFF
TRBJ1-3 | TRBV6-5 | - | CASSSTADSGNTIYF
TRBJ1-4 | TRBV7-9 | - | CASSLAFGGIVTNEKLFF
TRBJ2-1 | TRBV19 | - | CASSKGGGAYNEQFF
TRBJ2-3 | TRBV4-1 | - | CASSLIGLAGAGDTQYF
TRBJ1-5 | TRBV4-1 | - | CASSLGGFSNQPQHF
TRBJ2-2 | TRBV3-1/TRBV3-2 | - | CASSPKGLAATGELFF